The present TCR beta chain was sequenced within a study of beta chain features in type 1 diabetes. As every portion of the isolated RNA was reverse transcribed, the sequencing read expressed TCRB transcripts. Libraries were prepared by immunoSEQ multiplex PCR; TCRdb keeps only in-frame clonotypes and omits some of them. The sample shows 150,000 to 190,000 clones, roughly 8.1% of them seen only once. Germline V gives CDR1 SEHNR, CDR2 FQNEAQ (reference sequence). J was trimmed by 4 bases and V by 5 bases; bases with no gene match: 8. This CDR3 spans 15 amino acids. This clone was detected a few times. This clonotype was sampled from a man younger than 35 in good health. This chain links TRBV7-9 with TRBJ1-3, with 7 bases fitting TRBD1. The sequenced sample consisted of central memory CD4+ T cells from blood. CDR3 protein: CASSRGGTVGNTIYF. DNA of the CDR3: TGTGCCAGCAGCCGCGGCGGGACAGTAGGAAACACCATATATTTT.